These T cell receptor beta chains were read from a single sample in a study of blood T cell repertoires in COVID-19. This table comes from immunoSEQ multiplex PCR, and its TCRdb copy is limited to in-frame clones, with some not included. The sample carries about 300,000 clones, roughly nine tenths recorded once. Sequenced: PBMCs or T cells enriched from blood (not recorded which). The receptors come from a woman aged 50 to 65 who had been exposed to COVID-19. Both conserved end residues are part of each CDR3. A D gene is named only where the DNA matches it firmly. Clone size, where shown, is once, few, many, or a class for clones that have expanded.

16 . TRBJ2-7 TRBV7-2 TRBD1 TGTGCCAGCAGCTTAAGGGGACAGGGCTCTTCCTACGAGCAGTACTTC CASSLRGQGSSYEQYF
15 . TRBJ2-5 TRBV7-9 TRBD2 TGTGCCAGCAGCCCTAGCGGGGGTAGGCAAGAGACCCAGTACTTC CASSPSGGRQETQYF
12 . TRBJ1-2 TRBV5-5 TRBD1 TGTGCCAGCAGCCCGACAGGGGATGGCTACACCTTC CASSPTGDGYTF
15 . TRBJ1-1 TRBV7-9 . TGTGCCAGCAGCCCTTTTGGGGGCGGGGGCACTGAAGCTTTCTTT CASSPFGGGGTEAFF
13 . TRBJ2-5 TRBV4-1 TRBD1 TGCGCCAGCAGCCAAGTCAGGGGGGAGACCCAGTACTTC CASSQVRGETQYF
16 . TRBJ2-1 TRBV5-8 TRBD2 TGTGCCAGCAGCCTCGGGACTAGCAGTTCCTACAATGAGCAGTTCTTC CASSLGTSSSYNEQFF
15 . TRBJ2-5 TRBV7-9 . TGTGTCCAAAGGGGGAATGGTATCTTGCAAGAGACCCAGTACTTC CVQRGNGILQETQYF
15 . TRBJ1-3 TRBV5-4 . TGTGCCAGCAGCTTCTCGCAGGGGATCGGAAACACCATATATTTT CASSFSQGIGNTIYF
16 . TRBJ2-1 TRBV19 . TGTGCCAGTAGTATTTCCGGACAGATTTCCTACAATGAGCAGTTCTTC CASSISGQISYNEQFF
17 . TRBJ2-1 TRBV3-1/TRBV3-2 TRBD1 TGTGCCAGCAGCTCCGGGACAGGGGTTTTCTCCTACAATGAGCAGTTCTTC CASSSGTGVFSYNEQFF
13 . TRBJ1-1 TRBV28 . TGTGCCAGCACCACCCGGGGGATTACTGAAGCTTTCTTT CASTTRGITEAFF
15 . TRBJ2-7 TRBV18 . TGTGCCAGCTCACCACCCGCAGGTAGCTCCTACGAGCAGTACTTC CASSPPAGSSYEQYF
11 . TRBJ1-2 TRBV29-1 TRBD1 TGCAGCATTGGACAGGGCGATGGCTACACCTTC CSIGQGDGYTF
14 . TRBJ1-4 TRBV30 TRBD1 TGTGCCTGGAGTGTGGACAGGATCGGTGAAAAACTGTTTTTT CAWSVDRIGEKLFF
17 . TRBJ1-1 TRBV19 . TGTGCCAGTAAGAGTAAGGAGGGTAGGAGGGGAGACACTGAAGCTTTCTTT CASKSKEGRRGDTEAFF
14 . TRBJ2-7 TRBV19 TRBD1 TGTGCCAGTAGTATTACAGGGGGCTCCTACGAGCAGTACTTC CASSITGGSYEQYF
15 . TRBJ1-2 TRBV7-2 . TGTGCCAGCAGCTTATGGGCAGATCCTAACTATGGCTACACCTTC CASSLWADPNYGYTF
13 . TRBJ1-5 TRBV30 TRBD1 TGTGCCTGGAGCACAGGGGCCCGTCAGCCCCAGCATTTT CAWSTGARQPQHF
14 . TRBJ1-1 TRBV5-5 . TGTGCCAGCAGCTTCCATGGCCAGAACACTGAAGCTTTCTTT CASSFHGQNTEAFF
15 . TRBJ2-2 TRBV4-1 . TGCGCCAGCAGGGGGGGGGCGGGGCGACCCGGGGAGCTGTTTTTT CASRGGAGRPGELFF
16 . TRBJ1-4 TRBV28 . TGTGCCAGCAGTTCCCCGCCGGGACACCAGAATGAAAAACTGTTTTTT CASSSPPGHQNEKLFF
16 . TRBJ2-2 TRBV25-1 . TGTGCCAGCAGTGAATCCGCGGGGAGGAACACCGGGGAGCTGTTTTTT CASSESAGRNTGELFF
14 . TRBJ2-7 TRBV19 TRBD1 TGTGCCAGTAGTCAAAACCAGGGGGCGTACGAGCAGTACTTC CASSQNQGAYEQYF
15 . TRBJ1-5 TRBV5-5 . TGTGCCAGCAGCTCGGACGGCGGGCGCAATCAGCCCCAGCATTTT CASSSDGGRNQPQHF
16 . TRBJ2-5 TRBV5-1 TRBD2 TGCGCCAGCAGCTTGGGGGCTAGCGGGGAACAAGAGACCCAGTACTTC CASSLGASGEQETQYF
14 few TRBJ2-7 TRBV7-5 . TGTGCCAGAAGATTACAAGTTTCTACCTACGAGCAGTACTTC CARRLQVSTYEQYF
17 . TRBJ1-5 TRBV7-9 TRBD1 TGTGCCAGCAGCTCGGACAGGCCTGTTAGCTCCAATCAGCCCCAGCATTTT CASSSDRPVSSNQPQHF
15 . TRBJ1-4 TRBV30 . TGTGCCTGGACCCCAAATTCCCCAACTAATGAAAAACTGTTTTTT CAWTPNSPTNEKLFF
14 . TRBJ1-1 TRBV5-5 TRBD1 TGTGCCAGCAGCTTGGTGGCAGGGGGCACTGAAGCTTTCTTT CASSLVAGGTEAFF
14 . TRBJ2-3 TRBV9 . TGTGCCAGCAGCGTAGGGCACAGCACAGATACGCAGTATTTT CASSVGHSTDTQYF
14 . TRBJ1-2 TRBV3-1/TRBV3-2 TRBD1 TGTGCCAGCAGCCAAGGGGGACAGGGTGGTGGCTACACCTTC CASSQGGQGGGYTF
15 . TRBJ2-3 TRBV3-1/TRBV3-2 TRBD2 TGTGCCAGCAGCAGAGCGGGGGACCTTTCAGATACGCAGTATTTT CASSRAGDLSDTQYF
15 . TRBJ2-3 TRBV5-4 TRBD1 TGTGCCAGCAGCTTGGTCTCAGGGGGCGCAGATACGCAGTATTTT CASSLVSGGADTQYF
13 . TRBJ1-5 TRBV3-1/TRBV3-2 . TGTGCCAGCAGCCAAGACAGGGTTCAGCCCCAGCATTTT CASSQDRVQPQHF
19 . TRBJ2-1 TRBV4-1 TRBD2 TGCGCCAGCAGCCAAGACCGCAGGCTAGCGGGGAGGAGGGACAATGAGCAGTTCTTC CASSQDRRLAGRRDNEQFF
14 . TRBJ2-7 TRBV29-1 . TGCAGCGAAAGCAGATATCAGGTCTCCTACGAGCAGTACTTC CSESRYQVSYEQYF
14 . TRBJ1-3 TRBV27 . TGTGCCAGTCGCCCTTTCGGGATTGGAAACACCATATATTTT CASRPFGIGNTIYF
12 . TRBJ2-3 TRBV30 . TGTGCCTGGAGTGTACGAGGAGATACGCAGTATTTT CAWSVRGDTQYF
15 . TRBJ1-6 TRBV18 . TGTGCCAGCTCTCCCACCCGGACAGAGAATTCACCCCTCCACTTT CASSPTRTENSPLHF
13 . TRBJ1-1 TRBV9 . TGTGCCAGCAGCGCGGGGGACCGCGCTGAAGCTTTCTTT CASSAGDRAEAFF
12 . TRBJ2-5 TRBV28 . TGTGCCAGCAGTTTGACGACTAGGCATCAGTACTTC CASSLTTRHQYF
15 . TRBJ2-1 TRBV3-1/TRBV3-2 . TGTGCCAGCAGCCAAAACGGGATCCGGGGCAATGAGCAGTTCTTC CASSQNGIRGNEQFF
14 . TRBJ1-1 TRBV7-9 TRBD1 TGTGCCAGCAGCACGGGGACAGGTCGAACTGAAGCTTTCTTT CASSTGTGRTEAFF
15 . TRBJ1-4 TRBV9 TRBD1 TGTGCCAGCAGCGAGACCAACAGGGGACGTGAAAAACTGTTTTTT CASSETNRGREKLFF
15 . TRBJ2-3 TRBV6-5 TRBD1 TGTGCCAGCAGCACCGGGACAGGGGGCAGGAATACGCAGTATTTT CASSTGTGGRNTQYF
16 . TRBJ2-1 TRBV12-5 TRBD2 TGTGCTAGTGGTTTTAGCGGGGGGACCTCCTACAATGAGCAGTTCTTC CASGFSGGTSYNEQFF
15 . TRBJ2-1 TRBV4-1 . TGCGCCAGCAGCCAATCCCCGGGGGGCATAAATGAGCAGTTCTTC CASSQSPGGINEQFF
14 . TRBJ1-5 TRBV5-1 . TGCGCCAGCAGCTTCGGTGAGGGCAATCAGCCCCAGCATTTT CASSFGEGNQPQHF
14 . TRBJ1-6 TRBV5-1 TRBD1 TGCGCCAGCAGCATGGGACAGGGGGAGTCACCCCTCCACTTT CASSMGQGESPLHF